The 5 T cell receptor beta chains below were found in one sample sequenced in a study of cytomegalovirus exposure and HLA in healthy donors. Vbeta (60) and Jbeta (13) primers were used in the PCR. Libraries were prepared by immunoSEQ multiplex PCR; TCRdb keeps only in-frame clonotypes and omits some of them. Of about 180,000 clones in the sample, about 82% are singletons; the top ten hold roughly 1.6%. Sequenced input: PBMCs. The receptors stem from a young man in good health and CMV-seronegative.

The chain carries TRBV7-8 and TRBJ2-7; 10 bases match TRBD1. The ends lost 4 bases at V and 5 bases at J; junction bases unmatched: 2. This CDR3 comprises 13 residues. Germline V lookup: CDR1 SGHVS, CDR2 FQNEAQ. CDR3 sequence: CASSWDRGHEQYF. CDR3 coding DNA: TGTGCCAGCAGCTGGGACAGGGGCCACGAGCAGTACTTC.

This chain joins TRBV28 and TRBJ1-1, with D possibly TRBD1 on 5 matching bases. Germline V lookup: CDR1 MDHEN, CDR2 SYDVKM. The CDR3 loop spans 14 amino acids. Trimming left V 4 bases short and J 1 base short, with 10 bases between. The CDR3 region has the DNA TGTGCCAGCAGTTGGGGGGTACAGAACACTGAAGCTTTCTTT. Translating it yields CASSWGVQNTEAFF.

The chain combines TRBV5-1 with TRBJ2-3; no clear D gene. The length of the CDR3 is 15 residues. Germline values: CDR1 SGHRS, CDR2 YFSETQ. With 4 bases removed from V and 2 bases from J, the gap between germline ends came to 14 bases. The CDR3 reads CASSLVGQSTDTQYF. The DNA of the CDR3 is TGCGCCAGCAGCCTGGTGGGCCAGTCCACAGATACGCAGTATTTT.

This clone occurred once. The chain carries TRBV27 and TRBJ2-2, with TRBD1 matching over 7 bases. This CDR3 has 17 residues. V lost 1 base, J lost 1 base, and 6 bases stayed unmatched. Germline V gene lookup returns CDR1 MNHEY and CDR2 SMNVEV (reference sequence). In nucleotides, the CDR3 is TGTGCCAGCAGTTTATTGACCGGGACAGAGAACACCGGGGAGCTGTTTTTT. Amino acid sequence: CASSLLTGTENTGELFF.

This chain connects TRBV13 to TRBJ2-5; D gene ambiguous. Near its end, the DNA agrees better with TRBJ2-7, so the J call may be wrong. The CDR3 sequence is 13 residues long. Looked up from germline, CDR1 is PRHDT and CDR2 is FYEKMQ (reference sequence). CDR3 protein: CASSLGGNYEQYF. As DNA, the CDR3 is TGTGCCAGCAGCTTAGGCGGAAACTACGAGCAGTACTTC.